This T cell receptor (beta chain) originates from a study of blood T cell repertoires in COVID-19. This CDR3 has 14 amino acids. The germline CDR1 and CDR2 sequences are SGHVS and FQNEAQ. Trimming removed 6 bases at V and 2 bases at J, with 11 bases between. Sequencing used immunoSEQ multiplex PCR; TCRdb keeps in-frame clones, though not all of them. The sample includes roughly 73,000 clones, roughly four fifths seen only once; the top ten take over 20%. The chain has TRBV7-8 and TRBJ2-1; D remains ambiguous. This TCR was recovered from a man in his 70s with acute or convalescent COVID-19. Input material: peripheral blood. The chain's CDR3 is CASSPTYPYNEQFF. The CDR3 DNA reads as TGTGCCAGCAGTCCAACCTATCCCTACAATGAGCAGTTCTTC.